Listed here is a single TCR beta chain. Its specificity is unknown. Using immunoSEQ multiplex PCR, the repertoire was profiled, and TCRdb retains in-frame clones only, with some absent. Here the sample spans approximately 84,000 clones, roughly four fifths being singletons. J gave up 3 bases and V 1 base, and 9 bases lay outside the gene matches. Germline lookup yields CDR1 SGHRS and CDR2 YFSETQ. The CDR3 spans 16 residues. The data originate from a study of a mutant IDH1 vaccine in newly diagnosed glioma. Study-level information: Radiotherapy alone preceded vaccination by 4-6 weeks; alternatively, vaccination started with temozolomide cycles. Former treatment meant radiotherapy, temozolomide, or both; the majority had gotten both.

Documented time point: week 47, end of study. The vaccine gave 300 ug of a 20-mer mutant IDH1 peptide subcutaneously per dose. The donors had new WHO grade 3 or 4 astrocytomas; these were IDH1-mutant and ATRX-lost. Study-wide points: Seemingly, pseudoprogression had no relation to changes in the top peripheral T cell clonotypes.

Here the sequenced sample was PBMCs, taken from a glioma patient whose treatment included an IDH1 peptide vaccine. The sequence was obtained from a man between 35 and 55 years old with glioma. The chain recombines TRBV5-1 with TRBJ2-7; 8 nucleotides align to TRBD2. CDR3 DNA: TGCGCCAGCAGCTTGCGACAGCCGAGCGGGGGCTACGAGCAGTACTTC. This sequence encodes CASSLRQPSGGYEQYF.